A single sample is the source of the 25 T cell receptor beta chains below, sequenced in a study of blood T cell repertoires in COVID-19. Clones were sequenced by immunoSEQ multiplex PCR, and TCRdb holds only the in-frame ones, with some missing. Found here are over 60,000 clones, roughly nine tenths of them singletons; the top ten hold 16%. Source material: peripheral blood. The receptors were gathered from a woman older than 75 with active or convalescent COVID-19.

The CDR3 DNA is TGCGCCAGCAGCCCCGAACCGGGAGGTAGCCCGGCCGGGCGGGATACGCAGTATTTT. Protein sequence: CASSPEPGGSPAGRDTQYF. The V call is TRBV4-3, the J call TRBJ2-3; 7 nucleotides match TRBD2. CDR3 length equals 19 residues. Germline V gives CDR1 LGHNA, CDR2 YSLEER. The ends lost 4 bases at V and 6 bases at J; junction bases unmatched: 22.

This clone was seen only once. The V gene is TRBV7-2, the J gene TRBJ2-3; 8 bases agree with TRBD2. Germline V gives CDR1 SGHTA, CDR2 FQGNSA. The CDR3 totals 15 residues. With V trimmed by 3 bases and J by 2 bases, 4 bases remained unmatched. CDR3 in amino acids: CASSFQRGPTDTQYF. The CDR3 coding sequence is TGTGCCAGCAGCTTCCAGCGGGGGCCCACAGATACGCAGTATTTT.

J is TRBJ2-1 and V is TRBV5-1; 12 bases are a match to TRBD2. V shed 4 bases, J shed 3 bases, and the junction held 2 bases outside the gene matches. The CDR3 has 15 residues. Germline V lookup: CDR1 SGHRS, CDR2 YFSETQ. CDR3 nucleotides: TGCGCCAGCAGCGTACTAGCGGGGGGCTACAATGAGCAGTTCTTC. Protein sequence: CASSVLAGGYNEQFF.

The chain uses TRBV18 and TRBJ1-1; 7 nucleotides agree with TRBD1. V dropped 3 bases and J dropped 3; count of bases not matched to a gene: 7. In germline, CDR1 is KGHSH, CDR2 LQKENI. This CDR3 region has 15 residues. The CDR3 spells CASSPETGMDTEAFF. The CDR3 DNA sequence: TGTGCCAGCTCACCGGAGACAGGGATGGACACTGAAGCTTTCTTT.

The rearrangement uses TRBV4-1 and TRBJ1-4; 9 nucleotides agree with TRBD1. The CDR3 loop spans 19 amino acids. The V and J ends lost 1 base and 0 bases, in that order; junction bases with no gene match: 9. Germline V lookup: CDR1 MGHRA, CDR2 YSYEKL. CDR3 protein: CASSQGPIRQGATNEKLFF. CDR3 sequence (DNA): TGCGCCAGCAGCCAAGGACCGATTCGACAGGGGGCAACTAATGAAAAACTGTTTTTT.

This clone was found a few times. The CDR3 DNA is TGTGCCAGCAGCTCGGACAGGGTAGGGGAAAAACTGTTTTTT. This sequence encodes CASSSDRVGEKLFF. This rearrangement joins TRBV11-2 to TRBJ1-4, with TRBD1 matching over 8 bases. Losses at the gene ends were 4 bases for V and 8 bases for J; bases not matched to a gene: 6. The CDR3 totals 14 residues. Per the germline V gene, CDR1 is SGHAT and CDR2 is FQNNGV.

This chain joins TRBV2 and TRBJ1-4; tentatively, D is TRBD1 (5 bases). V gave up 6 bases and J gave up 4 bases, with 15 bases separating them. The length of the CDR3 is 15 residues. Germline V lookup: CDR1 SNHLY, CDR2 FYNNEI. CDR3 in amino acids: CASRTGGGNNEKLFF. DNA for the CDR3: TGTGCCAGCAGGACTGGGGGGGGGAATAATGAAAAACTGTTTTTT.

The chain uses TRBV11-2 and TRBJ2-1; D ambiguous. Germline V gene data show CDR1 as SGHAT and CDR2 as FQNNGV. V gave up 0 bases and J gave up 1 base, with 7 bases separating them. The CDR3 is made up of 15 amino acids. CDR3 nucleotide sequence: TGTGCCAGCAGCTTAGATGTCTCGTCCTACAATGAGCAGTTCTTC. Translating it yields CASSLDVSSYNEQFF. The full variable domain, rest sourced from reference TRBV11-2 and TRBJ2-1, is EAGVAQSPRYKIIEKRQSVAFWCNPISGHATLYWYQQILGQGPKLLIQFQNNGVVDDSQLPKDRFSAERLKGVDSTLKIQPAKLEDSAVYLCASSLDVSSYNEQFFGPGTRLTVL.

This clone appeared a single time. The chain has TRBV2 and TRBJ2-1; tentatively, D is TRBD2 (5 bases). CDR1 SNHLY and CDR2 FYNNEI come from the germline V gene. V was cut by 2 bases and J by 8 bases, with 19 bases left in between. The CDR3 loop spans 16 amino acids. In DNA, the CDR3 is TGTGCCAGCAGTGAACCGTCACTAGGCTTAATAGATGAGCAGTTCTTC. It translates to CASSEPSLGLIDEQFF.

This clone was counted once. This chain uses TRBV6-2 or TRBV6-3 with TRBJ2-7, with 7 nucleotides matching TRBD2. The trim removed 6 bases at V and 6 bases at J, leaving 8 bases unmatched. This CDR3 is built from 13 residues. Germline CDR1 is MNHEY and CDR2 is SVGEGT. CDR3 protein: CASSSPTGGEQYF. The CDR3 DNA is TGTGCCAGCAGCTCCCCCACGGGAGGCGAGCAGTACTTC.

The chain employs TRBV12-1 and TRBJ2-3; the tabulated D call, TRBD2, remains unverified against the DNA. TRBV12-1 is a known pseudogene. This CDR3 spans 18 amino acids. CDR3 protein: CASSAVLRGVTSTDTQYF. The CDR3 DNA reads as TGTGCCAGCAGCGCTGTCCTACGGGGGGTGACTAGCACAGATACGCAGTATTTT.

The chain employs TRBV7-2 and TRBJ2-6, with D uncertain. The CDR3 consists of 15 residues. The V gene's germline CDR1 is SGHTA and CDR2 FQGNSA. V shed 0 bases and J shed 4 bases, with 7 bases lying between them. CDR3 protein: CASSLANLGANVLTF. As DNA, the CDR3 is TGTGCCAGCAGCTTAGCCAACTTAGGGGCCAACGTCCTGACTTTC. Full variable domain (remainder filled in from reference TRBV7-2 and TRBJ2-6): GAGVSQSPSNKVTEKGKDVELRCDPISGHTALYWYRQSLGQGLEFLIYFQGNSAPDKSGLPSDRFSAERTGGSVSTLTIQRTQQEDSAVYLCASSLANLGANVLTFGAGSRLTVL.

The chain employs TRBV19 and TRBJ1-6; TRBD1 agrees at 7 bases. This CDR3 region has 14 residues. CDR1 is LNHDA, CDR2 SQIVND, per germline (reference sequence). V dropped 5 bases and J dropped 6; count of bases not matched to a gene: 4. The CDR3 loop reads CASSPRQGNSPLHF. The CDR3 DNA sequence: TGTGCCAGTAGTCCCCGACAGGGTAATTCACCCCTCCACTTT.

V gene TRBV9 combines with J gene TRBJ1-3; D perhaps matches TRBD1 (6 bases). Between the trimmed V and J ends, which lost 3 bases and 0 bases, there was a span of 13 bases. Germline values: CDR1 SGDLS, CDR2 YYNGEE. CDR3 length equals 16 residues. The CDR3 nucleotides are TGTGCCAGCAGCGAGGATGGACAGCCCTCTGGAAACACCATATATTTT. This encodes CASSEDGQPSGNTIYF.

The V gene is TRBV6-5, the J gene TRBJ1-3; 7 bases fit TRBD1. The V gene's germline CDR1 is MNHEY and CDR2 SVGAGI. This CDR3 contains 16 residues. Trimming removed 2 bases from V and 3 bases from J; junction bases left unmatched: 7. CDR3 residues: CASSYGNRGYGNTIYF. For the CDR3, the DNA is TGTGCCAGCAGTTACGGGAACAGGGGCTATGGAAACACCATATATTTT.

The CDR3 protein is CASSIVPSGETQYF. As DNA, the CDR3 is TGTGCCAGTAGTATAGTCCCTAGCGGGGAGACCCAGTACTTC. The rearrangement joins TRBV19 to TRBJ2-5, with TRBD2 matching 8 bases. The CDR3 loop spans 14 amino acids. V gave up 1 base and J gave up 5 bases; unmatched junction bases: 3. CDR1 LNHDA and CDR2 SQIVND come from the germline V gene (reference sequence).

The chain recombines TRBV6-2 or TRBV6-3 with TRBJ2-7; D is ambiguous. Germline CDR1 MNHEY, CDR2 SVGEGT. With 0 bases removed from V and 9 bases from J, the gap between germline ends came to 6 bases. The CDR3 extends over 11 amino acids. The CDR3: CASSYSAGQYF. The CDR3 DNA is TGTGCCAGCAGTTACTCTGCCGGGCAGTACTTC.

The V gene is TRBV9, the J gene TRBJ1-2; D remains ambiguous. Trimming stripped 1 base from V and 4 bases from J, with 5 bases between. Germline values: CDR1 SGDLS, CDR2 YYNGEE. The CDR3 contains 12 residues. The CDR3 nucleotides are TGTGCCAGCAGCGTATCAGTCTATGGCTACACCTTC. Amino acids: CASSVSVYGYTF.

The gene calls are TRBV4-2 and TRBJ2-7, with D perhaps TRBD1 (5 bases). Looked up from germline, CDR1 is LGHNA and CDR2 is YNFKEQ. This CDR3 has 16 amino acids. V gave up 0 bases and J gave up 0 bases, with 12 bases separating them. For the CDR3, the DNA is TGTGCCAGCAGCCAAGAATCAGGGTTAAGCTCCTACGAGCAGTACTTC. Its translation is CASSQESGLSSYEQYF.

The V and J genes are TRBV24-1 and TRBJ2-7; D is possibly TRBD1 (6 bases). The CDR3 is 14 residues long. Per the germline V gene, CDR1 is KGHDR and CDR2 is SFDVKD. Deletions cut 3 bases from V and 2 bases from J, with 10 bases between. Written as DNA, the CDR3 is TGTGCCACCAGTGATGCCACAGGGACCTACGAGCAGTACTTC. Amino acid sequence: CATSDATGTYEQYF.

V usage is TRBV7-3 and J usage is TRBJ2-6; 8 bases line up with TRBD1. The CDR3 contains 21 residues. Trimming cost V 0 bases and J 1 base; bases outside gene matches: 14. Germline V CDR1 and CDR2: SGHTA, FQGTGA. CDR3 sequence (DNA): TGTGCCAGCAGCTTAACGGGGACCGGGACAGGTCCAAAATCTGGGGCCAACGTCCTGACTTTC. It yields the protein CASSLTGTGTGPKSGANVLTF.

The gene calls are TRBV5-1 and TRBJ1-1; TRBD1 matches at 7 bases. The CDR3 contains 13 residues. CDR1 is SGHRS and CDR2 is YFSETQ in the germline V gene. With V trimmed by 0 bases and J by 6 bases, 2 bases remained unmatched. DNA of the CDR3: TGCGCCAGCAGCTTGGGGCAGGGGGCTGAAGCTTTCTTT. Translated, it gives CASSLGQGAEAFF.

This chain joins TRBV5-1 and TRBJ2-3; D possibly corresponds to TRBD1 (6 bases). The V gene's germline CDR1 is SGHRS and CDR2 YFSETQ. The V and J ends lost 1 base and 1 base respectively, with 10 bases between them. CDR3 length equals 15 residues. CDR3 nucleotides: TGCGCCAGCAGCTTGCCCCGACAGGGCACAGATACGCAGTATTTT. It translates to CASSLPRQGTDTQYF.

The rearrangement uses TRBV7-8 and TRBJ1-4, with TRBD1 matching 10 bases. The CDR3 runs to 19 residues. The V segment lost 4 bases and the J segment 7 bases; nucleotides outside the gene matches: 18. Germline V gives CDR1 SGHVS, CDR2 FQNEAQ. CDR3: CASSSGALGTGVLGEKLFF. In nucleotides, the CDR3 is TGTGCCAGCAGCTCTGGAGCACTCGGGACAGGGGTTCTCGGTGAAAAACTGTTTTTT.

The chain is built from TRBV10-3 and TRBJ1-1; 8 bases align to TRBD1. V lost 6 bases to trimming and J lost 6 bases; unmatched junction nucleotides: 9. The CDR3 sequence is 14 residues long. CDR1 is ENHRY, CDR2 SYGVKD, per germline. The CDR3 is CAIRGTGWRSEAFF. The CDR3 DNA reads as TGTGCCATCAGAGGGACAGGTTGGAGATCTGAAGCTTTCTTT.